This TCR beta chain is drawn from a study of T cell responses to AZD1222 COVID-19 vaccine (dated by TCRdb to the early 2020s). Turning to the overall study: AZD1222 recipients given second doses at about 4 weeks or at about 12 weeks were pooled, since spike-specific TCR depth and breadth were not found to differ between the two schedules. TCR sequencing covered roughly 230 trial participants: 207 given two doses of AZD1222 and approximately 26 given two doses of MenACWY control vaccine. Enrollment into the trials was organized by age into subgroups of 18-55, 56-69 and 70-plus years, and those subgroups contained approximately 150, 30 and 60 TCR-sequenced participants, respectively. What the work shows at the level of the full study, not this receptor alone: Because no day 14 peak-response samples were available, the repertoires could be characterized only after the peak T cell response. After two AZD1222 doses, both the breadth and the depth of spike-specific TCRs were significantly higher than at day 0 and than in MenACWY recipients. Reportedly, almost half of the unique spike-specific TCRs recognized epitopes lying outside the regions that are mutated in the B.1.351 and B.1.1.7 variants. Participants were mostly white British, with more females than males. The authors suggested clonal diversity may have been underestimated. Conclusions about previously exposed vaccinees are limited, since just five to seven AZD1222 recipients were seropositive for SARS-CoV-2 at baseline. Vaccine-associated CD4 TCRs spanned the whole spike protein, with dominant responses in regions 160-218 and 743-854. The 56-69-year group was small, and its depth increase did not reach significance, likely because of low power.

The germline V gene sets CDR1 to SGHTA and CDR2 to FQGNSA. Relative to germline, V is 0 bases shorter and J is 2 bases shorter, with 7 bases between their ends. The CDR3 contains 14 residues, cysteine and phenylalanine counted. Kept here is only the CDR3 DNA, which spans 42 bases and is read in frame from base 1. Notes on this clone: The antigen it binds to is not known. No base quality values were provided; no much bigger clone lies one nucleotide off.

The CDR3 regions of human TCRbeta chains were analyzed by immunosequencing. In the source study's methods: Repertoire TCRs were checked for matches against a reference library of SARS-CoV-2-specific TCRs that had been generated using the MIRA antigen-specificity platform. Breadth meant the fraction of unique TCRs that were SARS-CoV-2-associated, whereas depth meant the fraction of total T cells that were SARS-CoV-2-associated. Using the MIRA data, each spike-specific TCR was mapped to the spike region that the TCR reacts to and placed in a CD4 or CD8 class. Log10-transformed breadth and depth values were compared by one-way ANOVA with Sidak's multiple comparisons tests. TCRdb provides this immuneACCESS table in a form limited to in-frame rearrangements. Some clones are lacking; in checked studies, under half of them reflect an unresolved V gene, and why the rest are absent is not known. V, J and clone size reflect that table, while D and trimming were determined from the DNA. Present in this sample are about 96,000 clones, roughly 90% of which were seen just once. The ten largest clones add up to about 2.9% of the sample.

Taken with the paper, the label for time point translates to: baseline before first vaccination. Samples from vaccinated people were obtained from the UK trials COV001 and COV002, which included a single-blind randomized controlled phase 2/3 trial of AZD1222 (ChAdOx1 nCoV-19) in healthy adults. Trial participant PBMC samples were collected at day 0 and day 28 after the second dose for TCRbeta chain sequencing. Sample: peripheral blood, taken on day 0 of AZD1222 vaccination. This sequence originates from an adult in good health. The chain links TRBV7-2 with TRBJ1-2; TRBD1 is a possible D gene, resting on 5 matching bases. The sequenced DNA: TGTGCCAGCAGCTTAGCCTCAGGGAACTATGGCTACACCTTC. This sequence encodes CASSLASGNYGYTF.